These 30 T cell receptor beta chains came from one sample sequenced in a study of tumor and adjacent non-tumor tissue in lung cancer. Three rounds of nested PCR, following a modified ARM-PCR protocol, produced the TCRbeta library. TCRdb reprocessed the multiplex PCR reads via MiXCR and lists one record per CDR3 protein. The sample comprises more than 90,000 distinct CDR3 sequences, 67% of which are singletons, and around 17% rests with the top ten. The template was RNA from unsorted bulk tissue. Sequencing was done on a sample of lung tumor tissue. The receptors stem from a man in his fifties or sixties with non-small cell lung cancer.

This clonotype has a count of ten or more. The rearrangement uses TRBV4-1 and TRBJ2-7; tentatively, D is TRBD1 or TRBD2 (5 bases each). This CDR3 contains 12 residues. V lost 4 bases and J lost 3, with 7 bases in between. Germline V gene lookup returns CDR1 MGHRA and CDR2 YSYEKL. The chain's CDR3 is CASSRDDYEQYF. As DNA, the CDR3 is TGCGCCAGCAGCCGGGACGACTACGAGCAGTACTTC.

Remarks on this clonotype: A read error may account for a junction end that differs from germline. The chain employs TRBV12-3 or TRBV12-4 and TRBJ2-7, with 8 bases matching TRBD1. The CDR3 spans 14 residues. CDR3 in DNA: TGTGCCAGCAGATGGACAGGGTGCTCGGACGAGCAATACTTC. This encodes CASRWTGCSDEQYF.

This clonotype was seen only a few times. A much larger clone lies a single base off, so this may be a read error. The chain couples TRBV12-3 or TRBV12-4 to TRBJ2-3, with D tentatively TRBD2 (6 bases). The CDR3 is 13 residues long. The CDR3 nucleotides are TGTGCCAGCAAGGAGGGACGCACAGGTACGCAGTATTTT. Its protein is CASKEGRTGTQYF.

On this clonotype itself: This may stem from a read error, because a much larger clone lies one nucleotide away. The J gene is TRBJ2-2, the V gene TRBV7-8; 9 positions match TRBD1. J lost 5 bases, V lost 5 bases, and 9 bases had no gene match. This CDR3 has 16 amino acids. Germline V gives CDR1 SGHVS, CDR2 FQNEAQ. CDR3 sequence reads: CASSLVQGAQTGELFF. DNA for the CDR3: TGTGCCAGCAGCCTCGTACAGGGGGCTCAAACCGGGGAGCTGTTTTTT.

This CDR3 is CASSQSPGPDPTDTQYF. CDR3 DNA: TGCGCCAGCAGCCAAAGTCCCGGGCCCGATCCAACAGATACGCAGTATTTT. The V and J genes are TRBV4-3 and TRBJ2-3; D call uncertain. The CDR3 is made up of 17 amino acids. V lost 2 bases, J lost 3 bases, and 18 bases lay in between. Germline CDR1 is LGHNA and CDR2 is YSLEER.

A note on this clonotype: A read error may be the cause here, since a much bigger clone is one base away. The chain recombines TRBV23-1 with TRBJ2-3, with 9 bases lining up with TRBD2. TRBV23-1 is labeled an ORF, and its function is uncertain. CDR3 size: 17 residues. CDR3: CARSQAGGRAGADTQYF. The CDR3 bases are TGCGCCCGCAGTCAGGCGGGGGGGAGAGCGGGAGCAGATACGCAGTATTTT.

About this clonotype: A clone one base away is much larger, so this may be a read error. This chain joins TRBV5-1 and TRBJ1-1; 7 bases align to TRBD1. The germline V gene has CDR1 SGHRS and CDR2 YFSETQ. The CDR3 is 15 residues long. For the CDR3, the DNA is TGCACCAGCAGAGGGGGCACGACAGGTTATACTGAAGCTTTCTTT. It codes for CTSRGGTTGYTEAFF. Supplemented by reference TRBV5-1 and TRBJ1-1, the full variable domain reads KAGVTQTPRYLIKTRGQQVTLSCSPISGHRSVSWYQQTPGQGLQFLFEYFSETQRNKGNFPGRFSGRQFSNSRSEMNVSTLELGDSALYLCTSRGGTTGYTEAFFGQGTRLTVV.

Ten or more counts support this clonotype. The chain combines TRBV6-2 or TRBV6-3 with TRBJ2-1, with D hard to call. The length of the CDR3 is 13 residues. CDR1 and CDR2 (germline): MNHEY, SVGEGT. Trimming removed 4 bases from V and 8 bases from J, with 12 bases in between. CDR3 nucleotide sequence: TGTGCCAGCAGTTCGACCCCGGGTGATGAGCAGTTCTTC. The encoded protein is CASSSTPGDEQFF.

This clonotype was seen repeatedly, ten times or more. This sequence joins TRBV28 and TRBJ2-2, with D possibly TRBD1 on 6 matching bases. V lost 5 bases and J 3 bases, leaving 16 bases between the germline ends. There are 16 residues in the CDR3. CDR1 MDHEN and CDR2 SYDVKM come from the germline V gene. In nucleotides, the CDR3 is TGTGCCAGCAGTCCGACTCAGGACAGTTACACCGGGGAGCTGTTTTTT. The encoded protein is CASSPTQDSYTGELFF.

The chain is built from TRBV4-2 and TRBJ1-2; weak D call: TRBD1 (6 bases). Trimming took off 0 bases at V and 8 bases at J, with 19 bases between the two ends. The germline CDR1 and CDR2 sequences are LGHNA and YNFKEQ. There are 16 residues in the CDR3. The CDR3 region is CASSQEVEGQGYGYTF. The CDR3 DNA sequence: TGTGCCAGCAGCCAAGAAGTCGAGGGGCAGGGGTACGGCTACACCTTC.

Note on this clonotype: The CDR3 carries no conserved terminal phenylalanine or tryptophan, so it likely arises from a read error. The V and J genes are TRBV11-2 and TRBJ2-5; the D gene is possibly TRBD2 (5 bases). V shed 1 base and J shed 5 bases, with 8 bases lying between them. This CDR3 has 13 residues. Germline V CDR1 and CDR2: SGHAT, FQNNGV. The CDR3 spells CASSLGLQETQYY. The DNA for the CDR3 is TGTGCCAGCAGCTTAGGACTACAGGAGACCCAGTACTAC.

The chain uses TRBV6-2 or TRBV6-3 and TRBJ2-3, with D possibly being TRBD2 (6 bases). This CDR3 has 16 amino acids. Germline V CDR1 and CDR2: MNHEY, SVGEGT. The CDR3 protein is CVSSSPAGWGTDTQYF. DNA of the CDR3: TGTGTAAGCAGTTCGCCCGCGGGATGGGGCACAGATACGCAGTATTTT.

As for this clonotype: The junction and the germline gene differ at one end; a read error may be behind it. This sequence joins TRBV12-3 or TRBV12-4 and TRBJ2-7; D possibly corresponds to TRBD2 (6 bases). The CDR3 totals 14 residues. The CDR3 nucleotides read TGTGCTAGCAGCCCCGTGACTAGATTCTACGAGCAGTACTTC. Translating it yields CASSPVTRFYEQYF.

The chain uses TRBV6-1 and TRBJ2-2, with 7 bases lining up with TRBD2. This CDR3 has 15 amino acids. Trimming at V came to 8 bases and at J to 7 bases, leaving 13 bases not matched to a gene. The germline V gene encodes CDR1 MNHNS and CDR2 SASEGT. The CDR3 nucleotides read TGTGCCAGCGGGGTGAGGGCCAGCGGGATCGGGGAGCTGTTTTTT. It is translated as CASGVRASGIGELFF.

This clonotype was seen more than once but under ten times. A read error may explain this, as a much larger clone is one base away. The V and J genes are TRBV12-3 or TRBV12-4 and TRBJ2-5; perhaps TRBD2 as D (6 bases). The CDR3 covers 13 residues. V was trimmed by 7 bases and J by 5 bases, leaving 14 bases between them. The CDR3 reads CASMLTGAETQYF. CDR3 sequence (DNA): TGTGCCAGCATGCTAACGGGAGCCGAGACCCAGTACTTC.

For this clonotype: A much larger clone differs by one base, so this may be a read error. V gene TRBV28 combines with J gene TRBJ1-6; D is unresolved. The ends were cut back, 6 bases at V and 10 bases at J, with 16 bases in the middle. Germline V CDR1 and CDR2: MDHEN, SYDVKM. There are 14 residues in the CDR3. CDR3 in DNA: TGTGCCAGCAGGACAAGCAGATGGGGATCACCCCTCCACTTT. Amino acids: CASRTSRWGSPLHF.

Of note for this clonotype: Relative to the germline gene, one junction end is altered; a read error may explain this. The chain couples TRBV12-3 or TRBV12-4 to TRBJ1-6; D is possibly TRBD1 (5 bases). The CDR3 covers 15 residues. The CDR3 DNA sequence: TGTGCCAGCAGTTTCCATGGGGCGAATCGGTCGGCCCTTCACTTT. It translates to CASSFHGANRSALHF.

As regards this clonotype: The junction shows a germline mismatch at one end, possibly a read error. The chain joins TRBV6-6 to TRBJ2-7; unclear D gene. Germline assignment: CDR1 MNHNY and CDR2 SVGAGI (reference sequence). There are 14 residues in the CDR3. The CDR3 nucleotides read TGTGCCAACAGTGCCCCCGTAGCAGCCTTCGAGCACTACTTC. This sequence encodes CANSAPVAAFEHYF.

To note about this clonotype: A much more abundant neighbour one base away suggests this may be a read error. V gene TRBV28 combines with J gene TRBJ1-6; D not resolved. The CDR3 consists of 14 residues. V was pared by 6 bases and J by 7 bases, with 13 bases between. The germline V gene encodes CDR1 MDHEN and CDR2 SYDVKM. The CDR3 is CASSMTWANSPLHF. DNA for the CDR3: TGTGCCAGCAGCATGACATGGGCAAATTCACCCCTCCACTTT.

A few counts support this clonotype. Being one base from a much bigger clone, this may be a read error. This rearrangement joins TRBV4-1 to TRBJ2-3; D is unclear. Germline lookup yields CDR1 MGHRA and CDR2 YSYEKL. V was cut by 1 base and J by 1 base, with 9 bases left in between. The CDR3 extends over 15 amino acids. In DNA form, the CDR3 reads TGCGCCAGCAGCCAAGGACTTACTGGCACAGATACGCAGTATTTT. Its protein product is CASSQGLTGTDTQYF.

The J gene is TRBJ2-1, the V gene TRBV4-1; D uncertain. Trimming left V 10 bases short and J 4 bases short, with 17 bases between. Germline assignment: CDR1 MGHRA and CDR2 YSYEKL. This CDR3 contains 14 residues. Here the CDR3 reads CAKPLFGSYNEQFF. The DNA for the CDR3 is TGCGCCAAGCCCCTTTTCGGATCTTACAATGAGCAGTTCTTC.

This chain links TRBV19 with TRBJ1-6; no firm D call. The length of the CDR3 is 16 residues. Trimming cost V 9 bases and J 0 bases, with 15 bases left between them. Germline V CDR1 and CDR2: LNHDA, SQIVND (reference sequence). CDR3 DNA sequence: TGTGCCAGCGCGCCACTATTGAGCTCCTATAATTCACCCCTCCACTTT. Its protein product is CASAPLLSSYNSPLHF.

This clonotype showed up just once. Given a much more abundant clone one base away, this may be a read error. The V call is TRBV7-9, the J call TRBJ1-5; no reliable D call. This CDR3 spans 15 amino acids. Germline V gene data show CDR1 as SEHNR and CDR2 as FQNEAQ (reference sequence). The CDR3 DNA is TGTGCCAACAGCTTGAAGGGAGGTAGCAATCAGCCCCAGCATTTT. Its protein product is CANSLKGGSNQPQHF.

In the case of this clonotype: A much bigger clone sits one base away, suggesting this may be a read error. The chain joins TRBV6-2 or TRBV6-3 to TRBJ2-2, with D perhaps TRBD2 (6 bases). The CDR3 loop spans 15 amino acids. Germline CDR1 is MNHEY and CDR2 is SVGEGT. CDR3 sequence reads: CAGTSGVVRIGVLFF. Here the CDR3 DNA reads TGTGCCGGCACCTCGGGAGTAGTAAGGATCGGGGTGCTGTTTTTT.

Of note for this clonotype: The junction departs from germline at one end; a sequencing error may be responsible. The chain uses TRBV29-1 and TRBJ2-1, with 11 positions matching TRBD2. The CDR3 loop spans 14 amino acids. From germline, CDR1 is SQVTM and CDR2 ANQGSEA. CDR3 nucleotide sequence: TGCAGCATTGAGGGTAGCGGGAGGGTCAATAAGCAGTTCTTC. Protein product: CSIEGSGRVNKQFF.

This clonotype was detected ten times or more. This sequence joins TRBV4-1 and TRBJ2-6; 9 bases map to TRBD1. V lost 1 base, J lost 2 bases, and 3 bases stayed unmatched. Germline V gives CDR1 MGHRA, CDR2 YSYEKL. This CDR3 is built from 17 residues. CDR3 sequence: CASSQGTGGAGANVLTF. The CDR3 coding sequence is TGCGCCAGCAGCCAAGGAACAGGGGGCGCTGGGGCCAACGTCCTGACTTTC.

Of note for this clonotype: At one end the junction does not follow the germline gene, possibly because of a read error. The rearrangement links TRBV11-2 to TRBJ2-5; TRBD2 agrees at 8 bases. Germline values: CDR1 SGHAT, CDR2 FQNNGV. The CDR3 is 16 residues long. As DNA, the CDR3 is TGTGCCAGCAGATTACAAGGACTAGCCGTCCAAGAGACCCAGAACTTC. The encoded protein is CASRLQGLAVQETQNF.

The sample holds one count of this clonotype. One end of the junction is discordant with germline, which a read error may explain. The V gene is TRBV29-1, the J gene TRBJ2-3; 7 bases match TRBD1. The CDR3 spans 15 residues. CDR1 and CDR2 from the germline V gene are SQVTM and ANQGSEA. CDR3: CSVGSRGPNTDMQYF. DNA of the CDR3: TGCAGCGTTGGTTCGAGGGGGCCTAACACAGATATGCAGTATTTT.

To note about this clonotype: At one end, the junction sequence differs from germline, possibly due to a read error. The rearrangement uses TRBV4-2 and TRBJ2-4, with 7 bases matching TRBD2. Per germline, CDR1 LGHNA and CDR2 YNFKEQ. This CDR3 comprises 19 residues. CDR3 amino acids: CASSQAQASGLLAENIQYF. The CDR3 coding sequence is TGTGCCAGCAGTCAAGCGCAGGCTAGCGGATTGTTAGCCGAAAACATTCAGTACTTC.

Remarks on this clonotype: A junction end diverges from the germline sequence, so it may reflect a read error. The V gene is TRBV29-1, the J gene TRBJ2-1, with D perhaps being TRBD1 or TRBD2 (5 bases each). Looked up from germline, CDR1 is SQVTM and CDR2 is ANQGSEA. The CDR3 has 13 residues. In nucleotides, the CDR3 is TGCAGCGTCGCCGGGGCTATTGCCAATGAGCTGTTCTTC. Amino acids: CSVAGAIANELFF.